This T cell receptor beta chain was recorded in a study of cytomegalovirus exposure and HLA in healthy donors. Whole-study results and caveats: Sequencing depth roughly uniform across donors was assumed in presence/absence analyses.

PCR was performed using 60 Vbeta and 13 Jbeta primers. In the authors' workflow: Counted up in a later analysis, unique TCR beta chains came to about 83 million, with around 10 million shared. Clones were read by immunoSEQ multiplex PCR, and TCRdb kept only the in-frame ones, dropping some. That table supplies the V and J calls and clone size; D and trimming were determined from the DNA. The sample yields about 160,000 clones, 65% to 85% seen once. The germline V gene has CDR1 SGHDT and CDR2 YYEEEE. CDR3 size: 18 residues. The V end was cut by 4 bases, the J end by 3 bases, with 23 bases between. Points on this clone: Its antigen remains unknown.

This clonotype was sampled from a woman in her twenties or thirties in good health and CMV-seropositive. The chain joins TRBV5-6 to TRBJ2-1; possible D gene TRBD2, 5 bases. The sequencing sample was made of PBMCs. The CDR3 region is CASSEVDSDSTDYNEQFF. The DNA of the CDR3 is TGTGCCAGCAGCGAAGTGGACTCAGATTCTACGGACTACAATGAGCAGTTCTTC.